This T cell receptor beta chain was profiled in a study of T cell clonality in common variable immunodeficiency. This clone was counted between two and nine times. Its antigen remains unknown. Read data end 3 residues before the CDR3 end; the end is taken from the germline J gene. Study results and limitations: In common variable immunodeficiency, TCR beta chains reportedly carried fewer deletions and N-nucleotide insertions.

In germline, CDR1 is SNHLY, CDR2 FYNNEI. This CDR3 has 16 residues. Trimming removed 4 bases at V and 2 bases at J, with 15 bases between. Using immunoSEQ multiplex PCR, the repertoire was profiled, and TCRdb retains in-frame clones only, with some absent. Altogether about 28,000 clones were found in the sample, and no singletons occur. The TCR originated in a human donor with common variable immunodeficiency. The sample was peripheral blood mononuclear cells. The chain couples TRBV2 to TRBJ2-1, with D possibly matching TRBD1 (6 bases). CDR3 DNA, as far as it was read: TGTGCCAGCAGTGGCCAGGGGTCGCCGGCCTACAATGAG. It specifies CASSGQGSPAYNE. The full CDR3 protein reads CASSGQGSPAYNEQFF.